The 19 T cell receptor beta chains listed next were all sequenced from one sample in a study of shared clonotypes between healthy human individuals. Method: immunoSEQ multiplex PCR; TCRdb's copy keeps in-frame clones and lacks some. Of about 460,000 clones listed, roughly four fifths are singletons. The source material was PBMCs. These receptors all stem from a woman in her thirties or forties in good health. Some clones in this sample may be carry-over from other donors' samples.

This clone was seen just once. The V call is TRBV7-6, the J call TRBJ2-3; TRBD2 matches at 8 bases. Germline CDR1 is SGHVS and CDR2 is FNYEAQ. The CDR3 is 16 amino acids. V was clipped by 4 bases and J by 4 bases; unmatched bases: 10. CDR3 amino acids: CASSSNPSGRSDTQYF. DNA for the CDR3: TGTGCCAGCAGCTCCAACCCCAGCGGGAGATCAGATACGCAGTATTTT.

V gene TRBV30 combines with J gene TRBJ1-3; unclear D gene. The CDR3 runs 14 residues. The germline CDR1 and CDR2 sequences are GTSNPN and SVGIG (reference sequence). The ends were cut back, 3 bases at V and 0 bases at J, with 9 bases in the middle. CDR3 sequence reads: CAWSAGLSGNTIYF. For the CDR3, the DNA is TGTGCCTGGAGCGCAGGACTCTCTGGAAACACCATATATTTT.

The CDR3 DNA reads as TGCAGCGTTGAGGCAGGGGGCAGGACTGAAGCTTTCTTT. It translates to CSVEAGGRTEAFF. The J gene is TRBJ1-1, the V gene TRBV29-1; TRBD1 aligns across 8 bases. The length of the CDR3 is 13 residues. Germline assignment: CDR1 SQVTM and CDR2 ANQGSEA. Trimming removed 3 bases from V and 5 bases from J; junction bases left unmatched: 5.

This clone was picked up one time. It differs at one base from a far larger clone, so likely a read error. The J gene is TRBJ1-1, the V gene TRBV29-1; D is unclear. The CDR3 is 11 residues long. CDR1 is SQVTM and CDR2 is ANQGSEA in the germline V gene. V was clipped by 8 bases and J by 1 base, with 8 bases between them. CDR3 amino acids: CSIAGNTEAFF. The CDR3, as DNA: TGCAGCATTGCAGGGAACACTGAAGCTTTCTTT.

This chain's CDR3 is CASRLAGEDNEQFF. CDR3 in DNA: TGTGCCAGCCGACTAGCGGGAGAGGACAATGAGCAGTTCTTC. V is TRBV18 and J is TRBJ2-1; 12 nucleotides align to TRBD2. Losses at the gene ends were 8 bases for V and 5 bases for J; bases not matched to a gene: 4. This CDR3 has 14 residues. Per the germline V gene, CDR1 is KGHSH and CDR2 is LQKENI.

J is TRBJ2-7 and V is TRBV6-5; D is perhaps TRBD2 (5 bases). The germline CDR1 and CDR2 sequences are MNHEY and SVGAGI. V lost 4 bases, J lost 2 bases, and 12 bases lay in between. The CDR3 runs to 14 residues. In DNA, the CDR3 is TGTGCCAGCAGTTCCCGCAGACTAACCTACGAGCAGTACTTC. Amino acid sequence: CASSSRRLTYEQYF.

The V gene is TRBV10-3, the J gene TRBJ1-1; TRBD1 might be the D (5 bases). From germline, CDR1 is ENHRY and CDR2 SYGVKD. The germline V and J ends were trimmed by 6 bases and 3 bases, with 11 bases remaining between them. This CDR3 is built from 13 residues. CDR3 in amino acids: CAIRGTLDTEAFF. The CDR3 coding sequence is TGTGCCATCAGGGGGACGTTAGACACTGAAGCTTTCTTT.

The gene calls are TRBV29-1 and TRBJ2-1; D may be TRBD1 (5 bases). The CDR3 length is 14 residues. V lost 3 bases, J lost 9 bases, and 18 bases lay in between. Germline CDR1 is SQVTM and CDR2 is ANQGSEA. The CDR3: CSVDGGPRGSEQFF. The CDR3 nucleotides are TGCAGCGTTGATGGCGGCCCTAGGGGTAGTGAGCAGTTCTTC.

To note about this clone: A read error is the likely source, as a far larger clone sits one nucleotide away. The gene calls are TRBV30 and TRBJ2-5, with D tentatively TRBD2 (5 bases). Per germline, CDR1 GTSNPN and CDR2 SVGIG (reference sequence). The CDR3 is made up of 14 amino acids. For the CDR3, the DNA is TGTGCCCGGAGGAGGCTCCTGTACCAAGAGACCCAGTACTTC. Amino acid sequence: CARRRLLYQETQYF.

CDR3 coding DNA: TGTGCCACCTCTAGCGGTCCCGGGGAGCTGTTTTTT. This translates into CATSSGPGELFF. The rearrangement joins TRBV10-3 to TRBJ2-2, with TRBD2 matching 7 bases. V dropped 10 bases and J dropped 6; count of bases not matched to a gene: 5. Germline V gene sequence: CDR1 ENHRY, CDR2 SYGVKD. This CDR3 has 12 amino acids.

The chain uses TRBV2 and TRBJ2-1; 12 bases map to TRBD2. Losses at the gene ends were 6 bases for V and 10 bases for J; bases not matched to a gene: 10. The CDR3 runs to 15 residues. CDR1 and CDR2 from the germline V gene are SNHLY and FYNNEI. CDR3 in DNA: TGTGCCAGCAGGGCTAGCGGGAGGGCCGAACGCGAGCAGTTCTTC. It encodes CASRASGRAEREQFF.

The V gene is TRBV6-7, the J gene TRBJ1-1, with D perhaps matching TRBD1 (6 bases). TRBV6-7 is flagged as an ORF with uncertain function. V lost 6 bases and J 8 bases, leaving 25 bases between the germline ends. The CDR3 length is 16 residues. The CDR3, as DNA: TGTGCCAGCAGGGAACCCCCGGGACACAGGATATTGGAAGCTTTCTTT. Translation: CASREPPGHRILEAFF.

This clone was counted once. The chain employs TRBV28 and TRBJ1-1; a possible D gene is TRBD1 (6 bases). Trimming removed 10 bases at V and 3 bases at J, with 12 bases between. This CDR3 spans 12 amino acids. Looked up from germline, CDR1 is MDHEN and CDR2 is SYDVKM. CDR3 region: CAIGGQYTEAFF. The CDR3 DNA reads TGTGCCATAGGGGGGCAGTACACTGAAGCTTTCTTT. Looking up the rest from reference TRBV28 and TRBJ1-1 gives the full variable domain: DVKVTQSSRYLVKRTGEKVFLECVQDMDHENMFWYRQDPGLGLRLIYFSYDVKMKEKGDIPEGYSVSREKKERFSLILESASTNQTSMYLCAIGGQYTEAFFGQGTRLTVV.

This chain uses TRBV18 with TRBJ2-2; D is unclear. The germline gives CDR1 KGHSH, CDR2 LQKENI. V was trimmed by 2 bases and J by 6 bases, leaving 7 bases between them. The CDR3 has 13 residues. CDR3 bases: TGTGCCAGCTCACCAAAATCTTCCGGGGAGCTGTTTTTT. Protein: CASSPKSSGELFF.

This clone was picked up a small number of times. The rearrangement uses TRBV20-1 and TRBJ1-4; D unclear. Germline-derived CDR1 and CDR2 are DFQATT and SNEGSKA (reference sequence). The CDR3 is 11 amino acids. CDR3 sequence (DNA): TGCATCGGTCGGGCAAATGAAAAACTGTTTTTT. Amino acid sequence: CIGRANEKLFF.

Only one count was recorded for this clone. The chain's CDR3 is CASSLLQRRHQPQHF. For the CDR3, the DNA is TGTGCCAGCAGTTTATTGCAGCGAAGGCATCAGCCCCAGCATTTT. The chain links TRBV28 to TRBJ1-5; D ambiguous. The CDR3 runs 15 residues. With 1 base removed from V and 5 bases from J, the gap between germline ends came to 12 bases. Germline-derived CDR1 and CDR2 are MDHEN and SYDVKM.

The CDR3 DNA reads TGTGCCAGCAGTTCCCCGGGACTAGCAGATACGCAGTATTTT. The encoded protein is CASSSPGLADTQYF. The chain uses TRBV6-6 and TRBJ2-3; TRBD2 matches at 8 bases. Looked up from germline, CDR1 is MNHNY and CDR2 is SVGAGI (reference sequence). The CDR3 loop spans 14 amino acids. J gave up 4 bases and V 4 bases, and 4 bases lay outside the gene matches.

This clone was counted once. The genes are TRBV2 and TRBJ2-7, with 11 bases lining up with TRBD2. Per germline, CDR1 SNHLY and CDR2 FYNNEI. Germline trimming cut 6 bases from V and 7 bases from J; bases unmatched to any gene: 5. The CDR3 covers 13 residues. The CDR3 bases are TGTGCCAGCAGGGTAGCGGGAGGGCGAGAGCAGTACTTC. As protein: CASRVAGGREQYF.

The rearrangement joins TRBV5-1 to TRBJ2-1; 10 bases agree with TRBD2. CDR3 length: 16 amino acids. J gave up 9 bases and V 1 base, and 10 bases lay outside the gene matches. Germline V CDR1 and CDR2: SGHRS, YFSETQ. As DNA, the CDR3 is TGCGCCAGCAGCTTGAGTTCGGGACTAGCGTGGGGTGAGCAGTTCTTC. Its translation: CASSLSSGLAWGEQFF.